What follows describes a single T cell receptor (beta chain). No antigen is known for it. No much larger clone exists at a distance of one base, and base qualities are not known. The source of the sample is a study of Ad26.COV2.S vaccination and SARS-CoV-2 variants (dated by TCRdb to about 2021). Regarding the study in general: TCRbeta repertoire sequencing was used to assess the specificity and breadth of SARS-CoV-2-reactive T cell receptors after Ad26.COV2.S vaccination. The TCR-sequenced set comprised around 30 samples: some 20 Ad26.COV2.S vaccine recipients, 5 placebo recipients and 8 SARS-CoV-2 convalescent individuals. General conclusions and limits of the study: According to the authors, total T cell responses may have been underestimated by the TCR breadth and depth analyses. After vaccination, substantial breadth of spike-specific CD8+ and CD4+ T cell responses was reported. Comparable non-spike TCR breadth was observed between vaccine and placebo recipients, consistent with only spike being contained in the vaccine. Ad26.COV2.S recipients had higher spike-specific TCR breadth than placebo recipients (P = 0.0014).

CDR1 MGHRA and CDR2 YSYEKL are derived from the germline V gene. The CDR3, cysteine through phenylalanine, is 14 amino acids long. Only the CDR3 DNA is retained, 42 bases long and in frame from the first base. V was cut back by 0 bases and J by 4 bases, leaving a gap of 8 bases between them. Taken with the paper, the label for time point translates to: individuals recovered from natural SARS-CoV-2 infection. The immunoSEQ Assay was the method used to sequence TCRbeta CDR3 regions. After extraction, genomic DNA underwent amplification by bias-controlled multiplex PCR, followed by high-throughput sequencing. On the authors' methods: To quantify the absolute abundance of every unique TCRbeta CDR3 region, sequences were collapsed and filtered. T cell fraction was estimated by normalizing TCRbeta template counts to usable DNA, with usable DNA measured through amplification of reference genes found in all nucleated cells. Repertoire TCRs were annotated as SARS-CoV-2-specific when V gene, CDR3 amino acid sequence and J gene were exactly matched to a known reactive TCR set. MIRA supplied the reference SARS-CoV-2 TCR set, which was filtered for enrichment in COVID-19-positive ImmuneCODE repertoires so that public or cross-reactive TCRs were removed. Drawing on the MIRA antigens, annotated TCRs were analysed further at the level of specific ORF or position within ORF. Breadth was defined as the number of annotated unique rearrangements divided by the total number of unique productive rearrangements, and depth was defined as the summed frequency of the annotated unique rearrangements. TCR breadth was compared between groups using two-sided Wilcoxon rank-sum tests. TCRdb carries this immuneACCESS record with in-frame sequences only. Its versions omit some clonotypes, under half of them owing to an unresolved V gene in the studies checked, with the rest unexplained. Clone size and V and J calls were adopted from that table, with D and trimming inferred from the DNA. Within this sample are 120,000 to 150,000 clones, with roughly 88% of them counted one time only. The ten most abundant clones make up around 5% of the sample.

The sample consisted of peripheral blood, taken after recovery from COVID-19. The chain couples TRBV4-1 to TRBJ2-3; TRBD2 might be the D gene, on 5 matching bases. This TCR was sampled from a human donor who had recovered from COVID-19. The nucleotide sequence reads TGCGCCAGCAGCCAAGACGGAGGAGCAGATACGCAGTATTTT. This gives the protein CASSQDGGADTQYF.